Listed below are T cell receptor beta chains from one sample, sequenced in a study of cytomegalovirus exposure and HLA in healthy donors. Sequenced by immunoSEQ multiplex PCR; TCRdb stores in-frame clones only, minus some. The table records more than 90,000 clones, 78% of them present only once. Source material: PBMCs. The origin of the receptors is a woman aged 40 to 50 in good health and CMV-seronegative. The CDR3 runs from the conserved cysteine through the conserved F or W. D genes are given only for firm matches. For some rows the clone size is stated as once, few or many, or as a class when expanded; others skip it.

>.|.|TRBV29-1|TRBJ2-3
CSVEDQVVFDTQYF
TGCAGCGTTGAAGATCAGGTAGTTTTCGATACGCAGTATTTT
>TRBD2|.|TRBV29-1|TRBJ2-1
CSVEGLAGADEQFF
TGCAGCGTTGAAGGACTAGCGGGAGCAGATGAGCAGTTCTTC
>.|.|TRBV6-5|TRBJ1-6
CASSYRGFYNSPLHF
TGTGCCAGCAGTTACAGGGGATTCTATAATTCACCCCTCCACTTT
>TRBD2|once|TRBV5-1|TRBJ2-6
CASRRGAGANVLTF
TGCGCCAGCAGACGGGGGGCTGGGGCCAACGTCCTGACTTTC
>.|.|TRBV7-3|TRBJ2-5
CASSLLGGGETQYF
TGTGCCAGCAGCTTACTTGGAGGTGGAGAGACCCAGTACTTC
>.|.|TRBV7-9|TRBJ1-3
CASRAGEANSGNTIYF
TGTGCCAGCAGAGCCGGGGAGGCGAACTCTGGAAACACCATATATTTT
>.|once|TRBV5-4|TRBJ1-1
CASSLGENTEAFF
TGTGCCAGCAGCTTAGGGGAGAACACTGAAGCTTTCTTT
>.|.|TRBV7-2|TRBJ2-3
CASSLVPRTDTQYF
TGTGCCAGCAGCTTAGTTCCTCGCACAGATACGCAGTATTTT
>TRBD1|few|TRBV28|TRBJ1-3
CASSPSTGGRNTIYF
TGTGCCAGCAGTCCCTCGACAGGGGGCCGAAACACCATATATTTT
>TRBD1|.|TRBV7-8|TRBJ2-3
CASSRTGLGTDTQYF
TGTGCCAGCAGCCGGACAGGGTTGGGTACAGATACGCAGTATTTT
>.|.|TRBV18|TRBJ1-5
CASSPGREDQPQHF
TGTGCCAGCTCACCAGGCAGGGAGGATCAGCCCCAGCATTTT
>TRBD1|.|TRBV5-1|TRBJ2-2
CASSLISQGAINTGELFF
TGCGCCAGCAGCTTGATCTCACAGGGGGCGATCAACACCGGGGAGCTGTTTTTT
>TRBD1|.|TRBV7-8|TRBJ2-7
CASSKGTGATYEQYF
TGTGCCAGCAGCAAAGGGACAGGGGCAACCTACGAGCAGTACTTC
>.|few|TRBV19|TRBJ2-3
CASSMQGTDTQYF
TGTGCCAGTAGTATGCAGGGCACAGATACGCAGTATTTT
>.|.|TRBV27|TRBJ1-4
CASSLRGREKLFF
TGTGCCAGCAGTTTACGGGGTCGCGAAAAACTGTTTTTT
>.|.|TRBV7-2|TRBJ2-7
CASSRLTKGDEQYF
TGTGCCAGCAGCCGCCTAACGAAAGGAGACGAGCAGTACTTC
>.|.|TRBV18|TRBJ1-2
CASSPPSRTVYGYTF
TGTGCCAGCTCACCACCCTCCAGGACAGTCTATGGCTACACCTTC
>.|once|TRBV7-6|TRBJ1-1
CASSSQGQYTEAFF
TGTGCCAGCAGCTCGCAGGGGCAATACACTGAAGCTTTCTTT
>TRBD2|few|TRBV5-1|TRBJ2-7
CASSSGLAGVGYEQYF
TGCGCCAGCAGCTCAGGACTAGCGGGAGTAGGTTACGAGCAGTACTTC
>TRBD2|few|TRBV5-1|TRBJ2-2
CASSLAGGKAGELFF
TGCGCCAGCAGCTTGGCGGGAGGGAAGGCCGGGGAGCTGTTTTTT
>.|.|TRBV28|TRBJ2-7
CASSRGPSYEQYF
TGTGCCAGCTCTCGGGGTCCTTCCTACGAGCAGTACTTC
>TRBD1|.|TRBV29-1|TRBJ1-1
CSARDRVNTEAFF
TGCAGCGCTAGAGACAGGGTGAACACTGAAGCTTTCTTT
>TRBD1|.|TRBV5-1|TRBJ2-4
CASSYGTGGRNIQYF
TGCGCCAGCAGCTATGGGACAGGGGGACGGAACATTCAGTACTTC
>TRBD1|.|TRBV9|TRBJ1-2
CASSVAPGQGSGYTF
TGTGCCAGCAGCGTAGCTCCGGGACAGGGATCTGGCTACACCTTC
>TRBD1|.|TRBV6-5|TRBJ2-7
CASSSRDRDPYEQYF
TGTGCCAGCAGCTCTCGGGACAGGGACCCCTACGAGCAGTACTTC
>TRBD1|.|TRBV5-6|TRBJ2-7
CASSWGQGRYEQYF
TGTGCCAGCAGCTGGGGACAGGGCAGGTACGAGCAGTACTTC
>.|.|TRBV5-4|TRBJ2-2
CASSLDPAGELFF
TGTGCCAGCAGCTTGGACCCTGCGGGGGAGCTGTTTTTT
>TRBD2|.|TRBV7-2|TRBJ2-7
CASSLRGMRAPREGEQYF
TGTGCCAGCAGCTTAAGGGGGATGCGGGCGCCACGGGAGGGCGAGCAGTACTTC
>TRBD1|once|TRBV7-8|TRBJ2-7
CASSFYPGTGVSYEQYF
TGTGCCAGCAGCTTTTATCCGGGGACAGGGGTCTCCTACGAGCAGTACTTC
>.|.|TRBV30|TRBJ1-2
CAWSAQQGCTF
TGTGCCTGGAGTGCCCAACAGGGATGCACCTTC
>.|few|TRBV6-1|TRBJ1-2
CASSEVQGYTF
TGTGCCAGCAGTGAAGTGCAGGGCTACACCTTC
>.|.|TRBV5-4|TRBJ2-5
CASSWGAFRGDQYF
TGTGCCAGCAGCTGGGGCGCGTTCCGTGGGGACCAGTACTTC
>.|.|TRBV28|TRBJ2-7
CASSPPSYEQYF
TGTGCCAGCAGCCCCCCATCCTACGAGCAGTACTTC
>.|few|TRBV5-6|TRBJ1-1
CASSLVVGGTEAFF
TGTGCCAGCAGCTTAGTGGTTGGCGGGACTGAAGCTTTCTTT
>.|.|TRBV30|TRBJ1-6
CALTQGLTYNSPLHF
TGTGCCTTAACTCAGGGGTTAACCTATAATTCACCCCTCCACTTT
>TRBD2|.|TRBV6-1|TRBJ2-1
CASLKGGRVEQFF
TGTGCCAGCTTAAAGGGCGGGAGGGTTGAGCAGTTCTTC
>TRBD1|.|TRBV28|TRBJ2-4
CASSLTGGDAKNIQYF
TGTGCCAGCAGTTTAACAGGGGGCGATGCCAAAAACATTCAGTACTTC
>.|.|TRBV5-3|TRBJ1-4
CARSFRGPGLATNEKLFF
TGTGCCAGAAGCTTCAGGGGTCCGGGCCTTGCAACTAATGAAAAACTGTTTTTT
>TRBD2|.|TRBV5-1|TRBJ2-3
CASRGLAGSTDTQYF
TGCGCCAGCAGGGGACTAGCGGGCAGCACAGATACGCAGTATTTT
>TRBD1|.|TRBV12-5|TRBJ1-1
CASAKTGADTEAFF
TGTGCTAGTGCCAAGACAGGGGCGGACACTGAAGCTTTCTTT
>.|.|TRBV27|TRBJ1-5
CASSLRMSRASNQPQHF
TGTGCCAGCAGTTTAAGGATGAGCAGGGCAAGCAATCAGCCCCAGCATTTT
>TRBD2|.|TRBV19|TRBJ2-1
CASSIALNWAGGQGEQFF
TGTGCCAGTAGTATAGCTCTCAACTGGGCGGGAGGGCAGGGTGAGCAGTTCTTC